A single sample is the source of the 26 T cell receptor beta chains below, sequenced in a study of T cell responses to AZD1222 COVID-19 vaccine. TCRdb's table, derived via immunoSEQ multiplex PCR, lists solely in-frame clones and lacks some. The sample yields approximately 160,000 clones, approximately 93% seen once. Material: peripheral blood, obtained on day 0 of AZD1222 vaccination. These receptors came from an adult in good health.

This chain links TRBV6-5 with TRBJ1-1; D gene ambiguous. The CDR3 sequence is 14 residues long. The germline V gene encodes CDR1 MNHEY and CDR2 SVGAGI. The V gene lost 6 bases and the J gene lost 6 bases, with 17 bases spanning the gap. CDR3: CASSRGRNRAEAFF. CDR3 nucleotide sequence: TGTGCCAGCAGCCGCGGGCGGAACCGGGCTGAAGCTTTCTTT.

Worth noting for this clone: Relative to the germline gene, one junction end is altered; a read error may explain this. The chain links TRBV6-1 to TRBJ1-3; 8 nucleotides agree with TRBD1. The germline CDR1 and CDR2 sequences are MNHNS and SASEGT. The CDR3 is 16 amino acids. DNA for the CDR3: TGTGCCAGCAGGGAAGACAGGGGACATTCTGGAAACACCATATATTTT. It is translated as CASREDRGHSGNTIYF.

This clone was seen a few times. The chain carries TRBV3-1 (or the pseudogene TRBV3-2) and TRBJ1-2, with D unclear. CDR3 length: 16 residues. Germline V gene sequence: CDR1 LGHDT, CDR2 YNNKEL (reference sequence). V was trimmed by 0 bases and J by 2 bases, leaving 13 bases between them. The CDR3 here is CASSQDVGALNYGYTF. The CDR3, as DNA: TGTGCCAGCAGCCAAGATGTGGGTGCCTTAAACTATGGCTACACCTTC.

This rearrangement joins TRBV2 to TRBJ1-1, with 7 bases that match TRBD1. J was trimmed by 0 bases and V by 10 bases; bases with no gene match: 11. The CDR3 sequence is 15 residues long. Germline V gene lookup returns CDR1 SNHLY and CDR2 FYNNEI. As DNA, the CDR3 is TGTGCCATCCGGGACAGCCGAATTATGAACACTGAAGCTTTCTTT. Amino acid sequence: CAIRDSRIMNTEAFF. The variable domain in full, with the rest retrieved from reference TRBV2 and TRBJ1-1, is EPEVTQTPSHQVTQMGQEVILRCVPISNHLYFYWYRQILGQKVEFLVSFYNNEISEKSEIFDDQFSVERPDGSNFTLKIRSTKLEDSAMYFCAIRDSRIMNTEAFFGQGTRLTVV.

The genes are TRBV4-1 and TRBJ2-5; perhaps TRBD1 as D (5 bases). The germline V gene encodes CDR1 MGHRA and CDR2 YSYEKL. The CDR3 contains 13 residues. The V and J ends lost 0 bases and 3 bases respectively, with 5 bases between them. The chain's CDR3 is CASSQDREETQYF. DNA for the CDR3: TGCGCCAGCAGCCAAGACAGGGAAGAGACCCAGTACTTC.

V usage is TRBV7-3 and J usage is TRBJ2-2; either TRBD1 or TRBD2 may fit D (5 bases each). Germline CDR1 reads SGHTA; CDR2 reads FQGTGA. The CDR3 contains 17 residues. V was cut by 2 bases and J by 0 bases, with 13 bases left in between. CDR3 sequence (DNA): TGTGCCAGCAGCTTATACGGACAACTAGCGAACACCGGGGAGCTGTTTTTT. The encoded protein is CASSLYGQLANTGELFF.

The sample holds one count of this clone. The J gene is TRBJ2-5, the V gene TRBV19; 7 bases match TRBD1. The CDR3 runs 14 residues. Germline assignment: CDR1 LNHDA and CDR2 SQIVND (reference sequence). V trimming: 6 bases; J trimming: 2 bases; junction bases outside the gene matches: 6. The DNA of the CDR3 is TGTGCCAGTAGCCGGGACAGATTACAAGAGACCCAGTACTTC. Amino acids: CASSRDRLQETQYF.

This clone showed up just once. One end of the junction varies from germline; a read error may be responsible. This chain connects TRBV18 to TRBJ1-4; TRBD1 agrees at 7 bases. Looked up from germline, CDR1 is KGHSH and CDR2 is LQKENI. The length of the CDR3 is 14 residues. CDR3 bases: TGTGCCAGCTCCCCACAGGGGTCTGGGGAAAAACTGTTTTTT. Amino acids: CASSPQGSGEKLFF.

The V call is TRBV7-3, the J call TRBJ2-2, with 8 bases aligning to TRBD1. The V gene's germline CDR1 is SGHTA and CDR2 FQGTGA. Germline trimming cut 7 bases from V and 6 bases from J; bases unmatched to any gene: 10. The CDR3 covers 15 residues. The CDR3 DNA reads as TGTGCCAGCACCAGAGGGCAGGGGGCTTCCGGGGAGCTGTTTTTT. Protein sequence: CASTRGQGASGELFF.

This clone was seen a few times. The V and J genes are TRBV24-1 and TRBJ2-7, with D perhaps TRBD1 (6 bases). Germline lookup yields CDR1 KGHDR and CDR2 SFDVKD. V lost 9 bases to trimming and J lost 3 bases, with 14 bases between them. The CDR3 extends over 13 amino acids. The DNA for the CDR3 is TGTGCCACCTCCAACAGGGAAATCTACGAGCAGTACTTC. Its translation: CATSNREIYEQYF.

This clone showed up just a few times. The chain links TRBV24-1 to TRBJ1-1; D gene uncertain. The CDR3 is made up of 13 amino acids. Germline V gene sequence: CDR1 KGHDR, CDR2 SFDVKD. The V and J ends lost 6 bases and 6 bases respectively, with 13 bases between them. CDR3 nucleotides: TGTGCCACCAGTACCGGGAGTTCGGCTGAAGCTTTCTTT. Its translation is CATSTGSSAEAFF.

The chain uses TRBV21-1 and TRBJ2-4; TRBD2 reflects the table's D call only, with no check against the DNA. TRBV21-1 is recorded as a pseudogene. This CDR3 comprises 19 residues. CDR3 protein: CASSKGPEGGYLAKNIQYF. In DNA form, the CDR3 reads TGTGCCAGCAGCAAAGGCCCAGAGGGTGGGTATCTAGCCAAAAACATTCAGTACTTC.

The chain couples TRBV6-5 to TRBJ2-1; 7 bases are a match to TRBD1. The CDR3 has 12 amino acids. CDR1 is MNHEY and CDR2 is SVGAGI in the germline V gene. V dropped 5 bases and J dropped 6; count of bases not matched to a gene: 1. CDR3 protein: CASSNRGNEQFF. DNA for the CDR3: TGTGCCAGCAGTAACAGGGGCAATGAGCAGTTCTTC.

The chain joins TRBV30 to TRBJ1-1, with D perhaps matching TRBD1 (5 bases). The CDR3 contains 13 residues. Germline V gene lookup returns CDR1 GTSNPN and CDR2 SVGIG (reference sequence). V was cut by 7 bases and J by 11 bases, with 23 bases left in between. CDR3 DNA sequence: TGTGCCTTATCCTCCGGGGGGGGGTTCGTGGCTTTCTTT. It specifies CALSSGGGFVAFF.

The V gene is TRBV5-4, the J gene TRBJ2-7; the match to TRBD2 covers 10 bases. With V trimmed by 2 bases and J by 5 bases, 10 bases remained unmatched. The CDR3 length is 16 residues. Per the germline V gene, CDR1 is SGHNT and CDR2 is YYREEE (reference sequence). The DNA for the CDR3 is TGTGCCAGCAGCTTAACTAGCGGGGCTACCTACGACGAGCAGTACTTC. Translated: CASSLTSGATYDEQYF. Full variable domain (outside the CDR3, taken from reference TRBV5-4 and TRBJ2-7): ETGVTQSPTHLIKTRGQQVTLRCSSQSGHNTVSWYQQALGQGPQFIFQYYREEENGRGNFPPRFSGLQFPNYSSELNVNALELDDSALYLCASSLTSGATYDEQYFGPGTRLTVT.

This clone came up a few times. The chain has TRBV3-1 (or the pseudogene TRBV3-2) and TRBJ2-5; 9 bases fit TRBD2. The CDR3 extends over 16 amino acids. The V segment lost 4 bases and the J segment 1 base; nucleotides outside the gene matches: 7. Germline V CDR1 and CDR2: LGHDT, YNNKEL (reference sequence). The CDR3 is CASSPGERGVQETQYF. CDR3 sequence (DNA): TGTGCCAGCAGCCCCGGGGAGCGGGGGGTCCAAGAGACCCAGTACTTC.

The genes are TRBV4-1 and TRBJ1-4, with unresolved D. Trimming took off 0 bases at V and 13 bases at J, with 6 bases between the two ends. Germline-derived CDR1 and CDR2 are MGHRA and YSYEKL. This CDR3 is 11 amino acids long. The CDR3, as DNA: TGCGCCAGCAGCCAAGATAGAAGACTGTTTTTT. Translating gives CASSQDRRLFF.

The V and J genes are TRBV10-3 and TRBJ1-2; D is unresolved. Germline V CDR1 and CDR2: ENHRY, SYGVKD. Trimming left V 4 bases short and J 7 bases short, with 22 bases between. This CDR3 is 16 amino acids long. The CDR3 spells CAISVQSSPPTAGYTF. In DNA form, the CDR3 reads TGTGCCATCAGTGTACAAAGCAGTCCACCCACCGCTGGCTACACCTTC.

The chain uses TRBV6-5 and TRBJ1-1, with a possible D match to TRBD1 (5 bases). CDR1 MNHEY and CDR2 SVGAGI come from the germline V gene. The CDR3 has 14 residues. With 5 bases removed from V and 0 bases from J, the gap between germline ends came to 10 bases. The CDR3 DNA reads TGTGCCAGCAGTAAGACAGATTTGAACACTGAAGCTTTCTTT. This translates into CASSKTDLNTEAFF.

The gene calls are TRBV25-1 and TRBJ1-1; tentatively, D is TRBD1 (6 bases). CDR1 is MGHDK and CDR2 is SYGVNS in the germline V gene. CDR3 size: 13 residues. V dropped 8 bases and J dropped 2 bases, with 12 bases sitting between them. The CDR3 bases are TGTGCCAGCTCCGAGGGGGTCAACACTGAAGCTTTCTTT. Encoded protein: CASSEGVNTEAFF.

The rearrangement uses TRBV29-1 and TRBJ1-3; D unclear. V shed 5 bases and J shed 3 bases, with 11 bases lying between them. From germline, CDR1 is SQVTM and CDR2 ANQGSEA. This CDR3 has 13 amino acids. The CDR3 DNA sequence: TGCAGCGTTTCAGCCAGCGATGGAAACACCATATATTTT. It codes for CSVSASDGNTIYF.

The rearrangement uses TRBV2 and TRBJ1-5; D is undetermined. The CDR3 loop spans 14 amino acids. Trimming took 1 base from V and 0 from J, leaving 4 bases between them. Per the germline V gene, CDR1 is SNHLY and CDR2 is FYNNEI. CDR3 in DNA: TGTGCCAGCAGTGAAGGGTATAGCAATCAGCCCCAGCATTTT. Translated: CASSEGYSNQPQHF.

V and J are TRBV7-9 and TRBJ2-1, with a weak D call TRBD1 (6 bases). The germline CDR1 and CDR2 sequences are SEHNR and FQNEAQ (reference sequence). This CDR3 has 13 residues. V shed 7 bases and J shed 9 bases, with 16 bases lying between them. The CDR3 spells CASMARGLGEQFF. DNA of the CDR3: TGTGCCAGCATGGCTAGGGGGTTGGGTGAGCAGTTCTTC.

Only one count was recorded for this clone. V usage is TRBV7-6 and J usage is TRBJ2-1; perhaps TRBD2 as D (6 bases). The CDR3 totals 18 residues. CDR1 is SGHVS, CDR2 FNYEAQ, per germline. Trimming stripped 3 bases from V and 0 bases from J, with 18 bases between. The CDR3 reads CASSLEAVGGSSYNEQFF. Here the CDR3 DNA reads TGTGCCAGCAGCTTGGAAGCGGTTGGAGGGAGCTCCTACAATGAGCAGTTCTTC.

The chain carries TRBV19 and TRBJ1-2, with D hard to call. Germline V gene data show CDR1 as LNHDA and CDR2 as SQIVND (reference sequence). This CDR3 spans 14 amino acids. Between the trimmed V and J ends, which lost 7 bases and 1 base, there was a span of 13 bases. The CDR3 DNA reads TGTGCCAGTAAAATAGAGCGGGGTAACTATGGCTACACCTTC. This gives the protein CASKIERGNYGYTF.

The CDR3 DNA is TGTGCCAGCAGCCAAGCGGAGACAGTATTCTTGGGAAGAGAAAAACTGTTTTTT. Amino acids: CASSQAETVFLGREKLFF. The V call is TRBV3-1 (or the pseudogene TRBV3-2), the J call TRBJ1-4; perhaps TRBD1 as D (5 bases). Germline V gives CDR1 LGHDT, CDR2 YNNKEL (reference sequence). Between the trimmed V and J ends, which lost 1 base and 8 bases, there was a span of 23 bases. This CDR3 is 18 amino acids long.